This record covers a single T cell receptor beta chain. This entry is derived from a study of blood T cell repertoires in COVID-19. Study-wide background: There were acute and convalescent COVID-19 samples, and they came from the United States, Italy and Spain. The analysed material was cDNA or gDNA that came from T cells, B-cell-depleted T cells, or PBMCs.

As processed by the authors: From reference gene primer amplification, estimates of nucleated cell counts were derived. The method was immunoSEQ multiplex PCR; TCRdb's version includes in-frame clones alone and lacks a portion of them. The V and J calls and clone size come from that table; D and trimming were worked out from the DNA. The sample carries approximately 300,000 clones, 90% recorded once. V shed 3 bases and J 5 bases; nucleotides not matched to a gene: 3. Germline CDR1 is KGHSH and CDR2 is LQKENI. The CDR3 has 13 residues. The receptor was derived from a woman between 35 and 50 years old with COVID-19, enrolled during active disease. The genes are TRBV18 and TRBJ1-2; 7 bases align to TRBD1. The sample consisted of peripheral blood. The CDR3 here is CASSPGTDYGYTF. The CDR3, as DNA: TGTGCCAGCTCACCCGGGACAGATTATGGCTACACCTTC.